This TCR beta chain stems from a study of cytomegalovirus exposure and HLA in healthy donors. The CDR3 totals 13 residues. Germline-derived CDR1 and CDR2 are MNHEY and SVGAGI. V was pared by 10 bases and J by 0 bases, with 4 bases of the junction left unmatched. Whole-study findings and limits: The dataset shows that most TCR sequences were rare, while some public TCRs occurred in many donors. Cytomegalovirus status, reportedly, was diagnosed with high specificity and sensitivity by the classifier.

TCRdb's copy holds only in-frame clones and misses some; the assay was immunoSEQ multiplex PCR. The table has 150,000 or so clones, approximately 86% seen once; the top ten hold more than 20%. Points on this clone: The antigen remains unidentified.

The sequencing sample was made of PBMCs. The chain has TRBV6-5 and TRBJ2-7; 9 nucleotides agree with TRBD2. The receptor comes from a man between 18 and 35 years old in good health and CMV-seropositive. CDR3 residues: CATLAGVSYEQYF. The CDR3 DNA reads as TGTGCCACCTTAGCGGGGGTCTCCTACGAGCAGTACTTC.